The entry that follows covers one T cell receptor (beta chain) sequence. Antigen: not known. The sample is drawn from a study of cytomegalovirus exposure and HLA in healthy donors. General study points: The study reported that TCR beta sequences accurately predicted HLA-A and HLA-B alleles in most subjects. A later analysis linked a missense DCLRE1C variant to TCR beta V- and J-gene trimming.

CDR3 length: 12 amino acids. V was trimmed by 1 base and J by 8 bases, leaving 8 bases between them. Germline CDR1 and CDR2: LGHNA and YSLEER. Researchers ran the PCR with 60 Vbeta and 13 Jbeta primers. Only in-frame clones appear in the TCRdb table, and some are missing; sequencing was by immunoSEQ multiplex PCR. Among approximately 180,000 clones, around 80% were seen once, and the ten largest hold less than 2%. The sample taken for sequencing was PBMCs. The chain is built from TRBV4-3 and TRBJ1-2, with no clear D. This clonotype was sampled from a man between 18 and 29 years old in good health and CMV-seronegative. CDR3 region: CASSQGEFGYTF. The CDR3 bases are TGCGCCAGCAGCCAAGGAGAATTCGGCTACACCTTC.